The entry below gives a single TCR beta chain sequence along with its context. Its antigen is not identified. Here immunoSEQ multiplex PCR was the method, and the copy in TCRdb shows in-frame clones only, minus some. The sample records 30,000 to 45,000 clones, around 88% being singletons. Germline values: CDR1 GTSNPN, CDR2 SVGIG (reference sequence). V lost 0 bases and J lost 0; bases outside the gene matches: 7. The CDR3 has 19 residues. The sample originates from a study of T cells in localized non-small cell lung cancer. Whole-study findings and limits: Among the top 100 tumor clones, a median around 62 appeared in adjacent lung. Uninvolved adjacent lung showed the highest T cell clonality, exceeding tumor. Higher T cell density in the blood was associated with longer overall survival, whereas higher adjacent-lung clonality associated with shorter survival. As only one tumor region underwent sequencing, heterogeneity remains possible.

The sample in question was peripheral blood, obtained before any cancer treatment. The clonotype originates from a woman aged 35 to 70 with stage I lung adenocarcinoma. The rearrangement links TRBV30 to TRBJ1-6; 11 bases match TRBD1. The CDR3 protein is CAWSVLGTGGFSYNSPLHF. CDR3 bases: TGTGCCTGGAGTGTACTCGGGACAGGGGGTTTCTCCTATAATTCACCCCTCCACTTT.